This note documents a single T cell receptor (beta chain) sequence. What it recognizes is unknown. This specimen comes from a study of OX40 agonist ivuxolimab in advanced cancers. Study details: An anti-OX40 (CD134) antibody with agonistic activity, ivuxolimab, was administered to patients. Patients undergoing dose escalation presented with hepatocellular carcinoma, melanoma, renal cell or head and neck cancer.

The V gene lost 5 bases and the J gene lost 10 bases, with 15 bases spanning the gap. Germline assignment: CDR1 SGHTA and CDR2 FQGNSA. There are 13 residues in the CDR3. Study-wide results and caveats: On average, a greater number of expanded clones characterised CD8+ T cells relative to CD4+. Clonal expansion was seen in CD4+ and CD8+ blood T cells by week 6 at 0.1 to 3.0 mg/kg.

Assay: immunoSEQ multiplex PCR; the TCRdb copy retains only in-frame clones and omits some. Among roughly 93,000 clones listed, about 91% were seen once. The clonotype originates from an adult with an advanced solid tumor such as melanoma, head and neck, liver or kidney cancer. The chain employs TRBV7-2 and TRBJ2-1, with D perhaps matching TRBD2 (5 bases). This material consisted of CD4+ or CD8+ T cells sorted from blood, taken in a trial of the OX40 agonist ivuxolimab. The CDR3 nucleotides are TGTGCCAGCAGCGTCCCGGGATATCGGGAGCAGTTCTTC. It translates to CASSVPGYREQFF.